The sample holds a few counts of the clone carrying this TCR beta chain. The CDR3 covers 15 residues. Germline CDR1 is SGHRS and CDR2 is YFSETQ. Trimming took 4 bases from V and 7 from J; bases not matched to a gene: 11. The use of a sample-barcoded 5' primer and a J-beta primer mix characterized a second PCR of about 6 to 12 cycles. A template-switch adaptor containing 12 random nucleotides labeled each cDNA molecule. MiXCR was run by TCRdb on the 5' RACE reads, yielding one entry per CDR3 protein. The repertoire has roughly 500,000 distinct CDR3 sequences, approximately 30% of them found once; the top ten carry about 18%. This record comes from a study of blood T cells in healthy people across ages.

This receptor was identified in a woman aged 65 to 85 in good health. The chain uses TRBV5-1 and TRBJ2-5; 9 bases line up with TRBD2. The sample consisted of blood. The CDR3 sequence: CASSRRVAGDGTQYF. In nucleotides, the CDR3 is TGCGCCAGCAGCCGCCGAGTAGCGGGGGATGGGACCCAGTACTTC.